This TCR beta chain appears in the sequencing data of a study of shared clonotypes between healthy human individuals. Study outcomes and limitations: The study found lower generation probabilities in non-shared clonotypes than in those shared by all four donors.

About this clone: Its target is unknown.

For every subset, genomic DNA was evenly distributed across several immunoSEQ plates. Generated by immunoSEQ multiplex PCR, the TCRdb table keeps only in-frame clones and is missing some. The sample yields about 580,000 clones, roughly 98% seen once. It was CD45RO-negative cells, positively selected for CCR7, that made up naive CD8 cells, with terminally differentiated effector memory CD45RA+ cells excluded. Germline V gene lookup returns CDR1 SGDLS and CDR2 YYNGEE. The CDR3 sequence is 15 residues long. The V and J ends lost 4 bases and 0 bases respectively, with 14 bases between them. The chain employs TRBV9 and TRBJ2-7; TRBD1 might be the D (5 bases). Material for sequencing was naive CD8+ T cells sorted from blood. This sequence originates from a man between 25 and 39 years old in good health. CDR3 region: CASSPRGGFSYEQYF. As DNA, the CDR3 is TGTGCCAGCAGCCCTAGGGGCGGCTTCTCCTACGAGCAGTACTTC. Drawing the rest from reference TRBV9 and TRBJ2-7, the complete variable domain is DSGVTQTPKHLITATGQRVTLRCSPRSGDLSVYWYQQSLDQGLQFLIQYYNGEERAKGNILERFSAQQFPDLHSELNLSSLELGDSALYFCASSPRGGFSYEQYFGPGTRLTVT.